These T cell receptor beta chains were read from a single sample in a study of blood T cells in healthy people across ages. A single record per CDR3 protein comes from TCRdb applying MiXCR to the 5' RACE reads. The sample lists about 970,000 distinct CDR3 sequences; roughly 51% were seen once. The sequenced sample was blood. Receptor source: a woman in her sixties in good health. Each CDR3 is given with its conserved first and last residue. The D gene is left open where the match is weak. The size entry is marked missing in some rows and otherwise reads once, few, many or a size class.

size | D | J | V | DNA | CDR3
- | - | TRBJ2-3 | TRBV9 | TGTGCCAGTTCGACGCGAACTAACTGGGTTATTGGAGATACGCAGTATTTT | CASSTRTNWVIGDTQYF
- | - | TRBJ2-4 | TRBV6-5 | TGTGCCAGCAGTTACCAGGGGACCCGAAGAAAGGAGCAGTACTTC | CASSYQGTRRKEQYF
- | - | TRBJ2-3 | TRBV7-3 | TGTGCCAGCAGCTCCGGGGTACGGGGCCCTCGCACAGATACGCAGTATTTT | CASSSGVRGPRTDTQYF
few | TRBD1 | TRBJ2-5 | TRBV11-2 | TGTGCCAGCAGCTTAGAGAGGGGGCGGTGGGAGACCCAGTACTTC | CASSLERGRWETQYF
- | - | TRBJ1-4 | TRBV6-5 | TGTGCCAGCAGACCCTCCGGGTCACACGGGGAAAAACTGTTTTTT | CASRPSGSHGEKLFF
- | - | TRBJ2-7 | TRBV11-2 | TGTGCCAGCAGCATTCCGGGATTTTTCTACGAGCAGTACTTC | CASSIPGFFYEQYF
- | - | TRBJ2-4 | TRBV2 | TGTGCCAGCAGGAACAGGGACATTCAGTACTTC | CASRNRDIQYF
- | TRBD2 | TRBJ2-7 | TRBV27 | TGTGCCAGCAGTCTACTGCCTCCGGGACTAGCGATAGCCTACGAGCAGTACTTC | CASSLLPPGLAIAYEQYF
few | - | TRBJ2-5 | TRBV12-3/TRBV12-4 | TGTGCCAGCAGAGCGGGACAGACTTGGGGGACCCAGTACTTC | CASRAGQTWGTQYF
many | - | TRBJ2-5 | TRBV7-2 | TGTGCCAGCAGCCGCGGATTACAAGAGACCCAGTACTTC | CASSRGLQETQYF
- | TRBD2 | TRBJ2-6 | TRBV6-2/TRBV6-3 | TGTGCCAGCAGTTATGAACTAGCGGCAGTGAAAGGGGCCAACGTCCTGACTTTC | CASSYELAAVKGANVLTF
- | - | TRBJ1-4 | TRBV12-3/TRBV12-4 | TGTGCCAGCAGTCTTGTGGCAGCTGAAAAACTGTTTTTT | CASSLVAAEKLFF
- | - | TRBJ1-1 | TRBV5-1 | TGCGCCAGCAGCACGACAGGAGTTGAGGCTTTCTTT | CASSTTGVEAFF
- | - | TRBJ2-3 | TRBV15 | TGTGCCACCAGCAGAGATTTGCAGGGACCCCGAGGTGGAGATACGCAGTATTTT | CATSRDLQGPRGGDTQYF
few | - | TRBJ2-3 | TRBV5-1 | TGCGCCAGCAGCTTTAAGGGGGATGCGCAGTATTTT | CASSFKGDAQYF
- | - | TRBJ2-6 | TRBV11-2 | TGTGCCAGCAGCTTAAAGGGGGGAGTTTTCGGAACTGGGGCCAACGTCCTGACTTTC | CASSLKGGVFGTGANVLTF
few | TRBD2 | TRBJ2-5 | TRBV7-8 | TGTGCCAGCAGCCGGTTGACTAGCGGGAGGAGTAGAGAGACCCAGTACTTC | CASSRLTSGRSRETQYF
- | - | TRBJ2-7 | TRBV7-2 | TGTGCCAGCACCCAGTCTAGGAACTCCTACGAGCAGTACTTC | CASTQSRNSYEQYF
few | - | TRBJ2-1 | TRBV28 | TGTGCCAGCAGTGAATCACAGGGTTCAGAGAATGAGCAGTTCTTC | CASSESQGSENEQFF
- | - | TRBJ2-3 | TRBV7-2 | TGTGCCAGCAGCTTTTCTTTGGAGGGCACAGATACGCAGTATTTT | CASSFSLEGTDTQYF
- | - | TRBJ2-1 | TRBV5-6 | TGTGCCAGCAGCCCGCCGGGTGACAATGAGCAGTTCTTC | CASSPPGDNEQFF
few | - | TRBJ2-1 | TRBV10-3 | TGTGCCATCAGTGAGACCAATGAGCAGTTCTTC | CAISETNEQFF
once | - | TRBJ1-1 | TRBV7-9 | TGTGCCAGCAGCTCCCGAGGGGTTGGGAACACTGAAGCTTTCTTT | CASSSRGVGNTEAFF
- | - | TRBJ2-2 | TRBV18 | TGTGCCAGCCACGGAGGGGCGAACACCGGGGAGCTGTTTTTT | CASHGGANTGELFF
few | - | TRBJ2-5 | TRBV20-1 | TGCAGTGCTAGAGCGGGGGACGAAGAGACCCAGTACTTC | CSARAGDEETQYF
- | - | TRBJ2-1 | TRBV29-1 | TGCAGCTGGCGGGGATACAATGAGCAGTTCTTC | CSWRGYNEQFF
- | - | TRBJ2-1 | TRBV5-1 | TGCGCCAGCAGCTTGGAGCACAACTCCTACAATGAGCAGTTCTTC | CASSLEHNSYNEQFF
- | TRBD2 | TRBJ2-7 | TRBV20-1 | TGCAGTACTAGTGCTAGCGGGAGGGCCGAAGAGCAGTACTTC | CSTSASGRAEEQYF
once | - | TRBJ1-4 | TRBV20-1 | TGCAGTGCCCAGGGAAGGGTGGAAAAACTGTTTTTT | CSAQGRVEKLFF
- | TRBD1 | TRBJ2-7 | TRBV27 | TGTGCCAGCAGTTCCCTCTTTCCAACAGGGGCTCGCGAGCAGTACTTC | CASSSLFPTGAREQYF
once | - | TRBJ2-5 | TRBV6-1 | TGTGCCAGCAGTGATACAGGGACGGGGGAGACCCAGTACTTC | CASSDTGTGETQYF
- | - | TRBJ2-3 | TRBV7-9 | TGTGCCAGCAGCTCCCCATGGGGCGGGAAAGGCACAGATACGCAGTATTTT | CASSSPWGGKGTDTQYF
- | - | TRBJ2-5 | TRBV15 | TGTGCCACCAGCACCTACAGGGCCCAAGAGACCCAGTACTTC | CATSTYRAQETQYF
few | TRBD2 | TRBJ2-3 | TRBV6-2/TRBV6-3 | TGTGCCAGCATCCTAGCGGGAAGCACAGATACGCAGTATTTT | CASILAGSTDTQYF
- | TRBD2 | TRBJ2-3 | TRBV29-1 | TGCAGCGTTGGTGGGGGACTAGCAGCAGATACGCAGTATTTT | CSVGGGLAADTQYF
- | TRBD1 | TRBJ1-4 | TRBV29-1 | TGCAGCGTGGGACAGGGGTCGACCCCAAATGAAAAACTGTTTTTT | CSVGQGSTPNEKLFF
- | TRBD2 | TRBJ2-7 | TRBV6-1 | TGTGCCAGCAGAATCCGTGGCGGGGGTCTAGCGGGGAGTATCTACGAGCAGTACTTC | CASRIRGGGLAGSIYEQYF
once | - | TRBJ2-1 | TRBV20-1 | TGCAGCGGGGAGGGGGGCAATGAGCAGTTCTTC | CSGEGGNEQFF
few | - | TRBJ2-5 | TRBV29-1 | TGCAGCATTGGGGTCGGTGACGCGAGGACCCAGTACTTC | CSIGVGDARTQYF
- | - | TRBJ2-1 | TRBV20-1 | TGCAGTGCTAGGTACGACCCGTACAATGAGCAGTTCTTC | CSARYDPYNEQFF
- | - | TRBJ2-6 | TRBV7-9 | TGTGCCAGCAGCTTAGCGAACAGGAACAACCCTGGGGCCAACGTCCTGACTTTC | CASSLANRNNPGANVLTF
- | TRBD2 | TRBJ2-1 | TRBV20-1 | TGCAGTGCTAGAGCCGGACTAGCGGGAGGGCCTCGTGGGAATGAGCAGTTCTTC | CSARAGLAGGPRGNEQFF
- | TRBD2 | TRBJ2-4 | TRBV12-3/TRBV12-4 | TGTGCCAGCGCTCCGGGACTAGCGGGAACCTTGGACATTCAGTACTTC | CASAPGLAGTLDIQYF
- | - | TRBJ2-5 | TRBV18 | TGTGCCAGCTCACCACTGGGAACGGACCAAGAGACCCAGTACTTC | CASSPLGTDQETQYF
- | - | TRBJ1-2 | TRBV30 | TGTGCCTCCACTAGGGCATTCCGGGTTCATTCTGGCTACACCTTC | CASTRAFRVHSGYTF
- | - | TRBJ2-7 | TRBV6-2/TRBV6-3 | TGTGCCAGCGGGGGCAGGGGCCCTTGGGATGAGCAGTACTTC | CASGGRGPWDEQYF
- | - | TRBJ2-7 | TRBV7-2 | TGTGCCAGCAGCTCTAGCGCGGGCGGGTCAAACTACGAGCAGTACTTC | CASSSSAGGSNYEQYF
- | TRBD2 | TRBJ2-1 | TRBV20-1 | TGCAGTGCTAGAGGACTAGCGGGAAGGTGGGAGCAGTTCTTC | CSARGLAGRWEQFF